These 16 T cell receptor beta chains were sequenced from one sample in a study of T cell responses to AZD1222 COVID-19 vaccine. Here immunoSEQ multiplex PCR was the method, and the copy in TCRdb shows in-frame clones only, minus some. The sample consists of some 150,000 clones, 90% to 95% of them appearing once. Sequencing used peripheral blood, obtained on day 0 of AZD1222 vaccination. These receptor sequences come from an adult in good health.

The rearrangement links TRBV19 to TRBJ1-2; no definite D call. Germline V gene lookup returns CDR1 LNHDA and CDR2 SQIVND (reference sequence). V was trimmed by 2 bases and J by 8 bases, leaving 9 bases between them. The CDR3 length is 12 residues. The CDR3 is CASSIMDNGYTF. The CDR3 region has the DNA TGTGCCAGTAGTATAATGGATAACGGCTACACCTTC.

This clone was seen only once. The CDR3 sequence is CSASRDRAFF. CDR3 DNA: TGCAGTGCTTCCCGGGACAGGGCTTTCTTT. This chain connects TRBV20-1 to TRBJ1-1, with 8 bases identical to TRBD1. J was trimmed by 11 bases and V by 5 bases; bases with no gene match: 4. Germline values: CDR1 DFQATT, CDR2 SNEGSKA (reference sequence). There are 10 residues in the CDR3.

The V gene is TRBV6-5, the J gene TRBJ1-2; the match to TRBD1 covers 8 bases. Germline trimming cut 11 bases from V and 3 bases from J; bases unmatched to any gene: 5. Germline loops: CDR1 MNHEY, CDR2 SVGAGI. The CDR3 has 12 residues. The CDR3 coding sequence is TGTGCCGTTGGACAGGGTGACTATGGCTACACCTTC. Translating gives CAVGQGDYGYTF.

This chain links TRBV6-4 with TRBJ1-5; 9 bases line up with TRBD1. The CDR3 totals 15 residues. With 3 bases clipped from V and 7 bases from J, the junction kept 7 bases outside the gene matches. CDR1 and CDR2 from the germline V gene are MRHNA and SNTAGT. This CDR3 reads CASSESGQGGQPQHF. Here the CDR3 DNA reads TGTGCCAGCAGTGAGTCGGGACAGGGCGGACAGCCCCAGCATTTT.

The chain links TRBV3-1 (or the pseudogene TRBV3-2) to TRBJ1-2, with D perhaps TRBD1 (5 bases). The CDR3 sequence is 13 residues long. Trimming took 1 base from V and 7 from J, leaving 10 bases between them. Germline CDR1 and CDR2: LGHDT and YNNKEL (reference sequence). DNA of the CDR3: TGTGCCAGCAGCCAAGTTTTCAGGGTTGGCTACACCTTC. Translated: CASSQVFRVGYTF.

This chain joins TRBV6-5 and TRBJ1-4, with 10 bases lining up with TRBD1. Germline V lookup: CDR1 MNHEY, CDR2 SVGAGI. This CDR3 region has 15 residues. The J segment lost 7 bases and the V segment lost 5 bases, leaving 7 bases of the junction unmatched. The chain's CDR3 is CASSRQGATSEKLFF. The CDR3 region has the DNA TGTGCCAGCAGTCGACAGGGGGCTACGAGTGAAAAACTGTTTTTT.

The chain is built from TRBV24-1 and TRBJ1-2; D is ambiguous. The CDR3 is made up of 13 amino acids. V was cut by 3 bases and J by 8 bases, with 12 bases left in between. CDR1 is KGHDR and CDR2 is SFDVKD in the germline V gene. This CDR3 reads CATSDEPSGGYTF. CDR3 nucleotides: TGTGCCACCAGTGATGAACCCTCGGGGGGCTACACCTTC.

This clone was seen just once. The rearrangement links TRBV7-2 to TRBJ1-1, with a tentative D call TRBD1 (5 bases). This CDR3 contains 14 residues. V lost 5 bases and J lost 0, with 10 bases in between. The germline V gene encodes CDR1 SGHTA and CDR2 FQGNSA. CDR3 loop: CASSRGLMNTEAFF. CDR3 bases: TGTGCCAGCAGCCGGGGGTTGATGAACACTGAAGCTTTCTTT. Variable domain in full (rest from reference TRBV7-2 and TRBJ1-1): GAGVSQSPSNKVTEKGKDVELRCDPISGHTALYWYRQSLGQGLEFLIYFQGNSAPDKSGLPSDRFSAERTGGSVSTLTIQRTQQEDSAVYLCASSRGLMNTEAFFGQGTRLTVV.

In its sample, this clone was seen once. The chain recombines TRBV5-1 with TRBJ2-2; weak D call: TRBD1 (6 bases). The CDR3 totals 17 residues. The V gene lost 0 bases and the J gene lost 0 bases, with 12 bases spanning the gap. Germline-derived CDR1 and CDR2 are SGHRS and YFSETQ. The CDR3 loop is CASSLGPTGSNTGELFF. DNA for the CDR3: TGCGCCAGCAGCTTGGGGCCGACAGGTTCGAACACCGGGGAGCTGTTTTTT.

This CDR3 is CASSPPDSPRPQHF. The CDR3 DNA follows: TGTGCCAGCTCACCTCCGGACAGTCCCAGGCCCCAGCATTTT. The chain recombines TRBV18 with TRBJ1-5, with D possibly TRBD1 on 6 matching bases. Trimming stripped 3 bases from V and 9 bases from J, with 15 bases between. Germline V gene sequence: CDR1 KGHSH, CDR2 LQKENI. CDR3 length: 14 residues.

The V call is TRBV19, the J call TRBJ1-6; tentatively, D is TRBD1 (5 bases). The germline V gene has CDR1 LNHDA and CDR2 SQIVND (reference sequence). The CDR3 sequence is 16 residues long. Trimming pared 3 bases from V and 10 bases from J, leaving 19 bases between. The CDR3 here is CASSIYPPGLRSPLHF. As DNA, the CDR3 is TGTGCCAGTAGTATTTACCCACCGGGACTCCGATCACCCCTCCACTTT.

This chain connects TRBV2 to TRBJ1-1; TRBD1 is a possible D gene (5 bases). Between the trimmed V and J ends, which lost 0 bases and 11 bases, there was a span of 10 bases. The CDR3 spans 12 residues. Per germline, CDR1 SNHLY and CDR2 FYNNEI. CDR3 in amino acids: CASSEAGGKAFF. CDR3 sequence (DNA): TGTGCCAGCAGTGAAGCCGGGGGGAAGGCTTTCTTT.

This sequence joins TRBV7-6 and TRBJ2-1; 7 nucleotides agree with TRBD2. V trimming: 1 base; J trimming: 9 bases; junction bases outside the gene matches: 9. The CDR3 is made up of 15 amino acids. Germline CDR1 is SGHVS and CDR2 is FNYEAQ. CDR3 loop: CASSLDVGRFIEQFF. CDR3 nucleotide sequence: TGTGCCAGCAGCTTAGACGTCGGGAGGTTTATTGAGCAGTTCTTC.

The gene calls are TRBV19 and TRBJ1-1, with a weak D call TRBD1 (5 bases). The CDR3 covers 14 residues. Germline loops: CDR1 LNHDA, CDR2 SQIVND (reference sequence). V was pared by 0 bases and J by 7 bases, with 12 bases between. The CDR3 DNA reads as TGTGCCAGTAGTATAGATCCTCGGGGGAGTGAAGCTTTCTTT. Translating gives CASSIDPRGSEAFF.

This clone has only one observation. J is TRBJ1-5 and V is TRBV6-5; no clear D gene. CDR1 and CDR2 from the germline V gene are MNHEY and SVGAGI. Deletions cut 5 bases from V and 8 bases from J, with 19 bases between. The CDR3 has 15 amino acids. CDR3 residues: CASSPLRGGREPQHF. For the CDR3, the DNA is TGTGCCAGCAGTCCCCTACGAGGAGGGAGGGAGCCCCAGCATTTT.

This chain uses TRBV5-1 with TRBJ2-1, with 7 bases that match TRBD1. V trimming: 0 bases; J trimming: 8 bases; junction bases outside the gene matches: 5. This CDR3 region has 14 residues. Germline V gene sequence: CDR1 SGHRS, CDR2 YFSETQ. This CDR3 is CASSLGTGRDEQFF. CDR3 in DNA: TGCGCCAGCAGCTTGGGGACAGGTCGGGATGAGCAGTTCTTC.